This TCR beta chain stems from a study of PD-1 blockade in classical Hodgkin lymphoma. This CDR3 is 14 amino acids long. The V end lost 6 bases, the J end lost 0 bases, and 8 bases lay between the germline ends. Germline V lookup: CDR1 SNHLY, CDR2 FYNNEI. Patients all relapsed after autologous stem cell transplantation, and there was variation in brentuximab vedotin exposure. Regarding the study as a whole: Prior therapy or disease activity may underlie the repertoire differences, whose causes remain undefined. Patients newly diagnosed and complete responders had comparable baseline diversity. Reported findings placed baseline TCR diversity lower in newly diagnosed patients (compared with healthy donors).

Turning to this clone: The target antigen is unknown.

TCRdb keeps only in-frame clones here, not all; method: immunoSEQ multiplex PCR. The data contain approximately 27,000 clones, just over 85% of them singletons. This sample comprised peripheral blood mononuclear cells (PBMCs), obtained at baseline. The sequence derives from a human donor with classical Hodgkin lymphoma. The rearrangement links TRBV2 to TRBJ2-2; D is perhaps TRBD2 (6 bases). The CDR3 reads CASRRDPNTGELFF. As DNA, the CDR3 is TGTGCCAGCAGGCGGGACCCGAACACCGGGGAGCTGTTTTTT.